These T cell receptor beta chains were read from a single sample in a study of T cells in Graves' hyperthyroidism and ophthalmopathy. TCRdb re-called the multiplex PCR reads through MiXCR, storing one row per CDR3 protein. This table has 660,000 or so distinct CDR3 sequences, 20% to 25% appearing once. Sequencing input: blood. The receptors were gathered from a man in his thirties or forties with Graves' ophthalmopathy. Both conserved end residues are trimmed from each CDR3. The order of the fields is J gene, clone size, V gene, CDR3 protein. Clone size, where shown, is once, few, many, or a class for clones that have expanded.

TRBJ1-1,many,TRBV7-2,ASSRARRGNTEAF
TRBJ2-5,many,TRBV11-3,ASSLSKQETQY
TRBJ2-7,.,TRBV28,ASSLNERPYEQY
TRBJ2-7,few,TRBV5-5,ASSLVPTPGQGDYEQY
TRBJ2-1,few,TRBV2,ASSDDRANNEQF
TRBJ2-7,.,TRBV5-1,ASSLESLTAGEQY
TRBJ2-1,few,TRBV7-3,ASSLRASSYNEQF
TRBJ2-3,.,TRBV5-6,ASSPTGGNTDTQY
TRBJ2-1,few,TRBV10-3,ATYGGSDEQF
TRBJ1-2,many,TRBV7-2,ASSDRENYGYT
TRBJ2-7,.,TRBV2,ASRTGRNSYEQY
TRBJ2-7,many,TRBV28,ASSYRDRGYEQY
TRBJ2-1,.,TRBV19,ASSIGTSGNNEQF